This T cell receptor (beta chain) is drawn from a study of tumor and adjacent non-tumor tissue in lung cancer. This sample's RNA came from whole unsorted tissue. Donors were chemotherapy-naive, newly diagnosed lung cancer surgical patients in China, August–late 2014. Study-level findings and limits: Patients with more diverse tumor TCRs had worse survival. In normal lung, the top 100 clones were significantly more dominant than in tumor. Tumor tissue had significantly higher TCR diversity than normal lung.

The CDR3 covers 15 residues. The germline V gene has CDR1 SGHNT and CDR2 YYREEE (reference sequence). A word on this clonotype: The antigen is unknown. A read error may produce the germline difference seen at one junction end.

TCRbeta libraries were built with three rounds of nested PCR, modified from ARM-PCR. MiXCR, run by TCRdb on the multiplex PCR reads, gives a single entry per CDR3 protein. In the table there are about 75,000 distinct CDR3 sequences, 77% of which are singletons. The sequence was obtained from a woman aged 50 to 65 with non-small cell lung cancer. Material for sequencing was lung tumor tissue. The chain has TRBV5-4 and TRBJ2-1, with D possibly matching TRBD2 (5 bases). CDR3 nucleotides: TGTACCAGCAGCCTTTCTAGCACCCGAAGAAATGAGCAGTTCTTC. It translates to CTSSLSSTRRNEQFF.